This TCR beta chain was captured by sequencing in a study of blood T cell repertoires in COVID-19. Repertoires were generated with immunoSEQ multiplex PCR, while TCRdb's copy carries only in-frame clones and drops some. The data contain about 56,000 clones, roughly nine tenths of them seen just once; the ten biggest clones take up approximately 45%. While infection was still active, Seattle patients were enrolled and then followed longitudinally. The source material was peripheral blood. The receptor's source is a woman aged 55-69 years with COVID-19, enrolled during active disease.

The CDR3 is CASSSRSGNEQFF. CDR3 coding DNA: TGCGCCAGCAGCTCAAGGTCGGGGAATGAGCAGTTCTTC. The chain uses TRBV5-1 and TRBJ2-1, with D perhaps matching TRBD2 (5 bases). Germline CDR1 and CDR2: SGHRS and YFSETQ. The CDR3 is 13 amino acids. Trimming cost V 3 bases and J 7 bases, with 11 bases left between them.